The sequence of this TCR beta chain was determined in a study of CD4 and CD8 cells across lung adenocarcinoma regions (dated by TCRdb to the late 2010s). For the wider study: Intratumor heterogeneity of the T cell receptor repertoire was examined by comparing tumor centers with tumor margins.

The protocol used for the library was PCR. Sequencing instrument: HiSeq X Ten. The public reads were reanalyzed by TCRdb: fastp trimming at Q25, MiXCR alignment, in-frame beta chains only. Rows merge per CDR3 protein into single entries with the most common DNA and genes. This sample comprises about 19,000 distinct CDR3 sequences, 46% of them detected only once. Together, the top ten hold roughly 19% of the sample. Taken from cysteine to phenylalanine, the CDR3 has 17 residues. Here the CDR3 DNA is all that survives: 51 bases in frame from base 1. Trimmed from V: 0 bases; trimmed from J: 2 bases; junction bases lacking a gene match: 7. CDR1 and CDR2 are drawn from the germline V gene: MGHRA, YSYEKL. This clonotype is classified as medium-sized (0.01 to 0.1%). The clone's antigen remains unknown. Base qualities are not recorded, but no much larger clone differs from it by a single base. Donors were patients with localized lung adenocarcinoma, a subtype of non-small cell lung cancer. The samples were taken from the margins of localized lung adenocarcinomas. For TCR repertoire analysis, CD4+ T cells taken from tumor tissue were profiled apart from CD8+ T cells.

The sequence derives from a male donor with lung adenocarcinoma. The CD4 and CD8 labels of this study may be unreliable. This receptor chain uses TRBV4-1 and TRBJ2-3; TRBD1 aligns with 8 central bases. The sequenced sample was CD4+ T cells from the margin of a lung tumor. Taken with the paper, the label for cell subset or site translates to: tumor margin region. The bases read TGCGCCAGCAGCCAAGATTGGCGGACAGGGATCACAGATACGCAGTATTTT. This codes for CASSQDWRTGITDTQYF.